This TCR beta chain stems from a study of blood T cell repertoires in COVID-19. Study background: Acute and convalescent COVID-19 samples came from the United States, Italy and Spain.

CDR1 is GTSNPN and CDR2 is SVGIG in the germline V gene (reference sequence). V trimming: 5 bases; J trimming: 7 bases; junction bases outside the gene matches: 8. This CDR3 region has 13 residues. Original analysis: Amplification of reference gene primers was used by the study to estimate nucleated cell counts. TCRdb keeps only in-frame clones here, not all; method: immunoSEQ multiplex PCR. The V and J calls and the clone size are those of that table, but D and trimming were determined from the DNA. The table lists 250,000 to 300,000 clones, over 65% of them singletons. The V gene is TRBV30, the J gene TRBJ1-5, with 7 bases aligning to TRBD1. The receptor's source is a man aged 55 to 70 who had recovered from COVID-19. Sequences were obtained from peripheral blood. The DNA for the CDR3 is TGTGCCTGGGGGAGAACAGGGGACCAGCCCCAGCATTTT. This codes for CAWGRTGDQPQHF. The full variable domain, its missing parts supplied by reference TRBV30 and TRBJ1-5, is SQTIHQWPATLVQPVGSPLSLECTVEGTSNPNLYWYRQAAGRGLQLLFYSVGIGQISSEVPQNLSASRPQDRQFILSSKKLLLSDSGFYLCAWGRTGDQPQHFGDGTRLSIL.